These 9 T cell receptor beta chains originate from one sample sequenced in a study of cytomegalovirus exposure and HLA in healthy donors. PCR was performed using 60 Vbeta and 13 Jbeta primers. Sequencing used immunoSEQ multiplex PCR; TCRdb keeps in-frame clones, though not all of them. The top ten hold 2% to 3% of the sample, which has 150,000 to 200,000 clones, roughly 77% seen once. The specimen was PBMCs. The origin of the receptors is a woman in her 40s in good health and CMV-seropositive.

This CDR3 reads CASSLNPRSSGNTIYF. The CDR3 region has the DNA TGTGCCAGCAGCTTAAACCCGCGTTCCTCTGGAAACACCATATATTTT. The J gene is TRBJ1-3, the V gene TRBV7-2, with D hard to call. The CDR3 sequence is 16 residues long. From germline, CDR1 is SGHTA and CDR2 FQGNSA. The germline V and J ends were trimmed by 2 bases and 0 bases, with 11 bases remaining between them.

The chain has TRBV30 and TRBJ2-7; tentative D call: TRBD2 (7 bases). Trimming cost V 0 bases and J 0 bases, with 12 bases left between them. Germline values: CDR1 GTSNPN, CDR2 SVGIG (reference sequence). The CDR3 has 15 amino acids. The CDR3: CAWSVGGASSYEQYF. The CDR3 coding sequence is TGTGCCTGGAGTGTAGGGGGGGCCAGCTCCTACGAGCAGTACTTC.

The genes are TRBV14 and TRBJ2-1; D uncertain. This CDR3 contains 12 residues. The germline gives CDR1 SGHDN, CDR2 FVKESK. V lost 0 bases and J 7 bases, leaving 4 bases between the germline ends. The CDR3 reads CASSQDRNEQFF. In DNA form, the CDR3 reads TGTGCCAGCAGCCAAGACCGTAATGAGCAGTTCTTC.

V is TRBV13 and J is TRBJ2-7, with D possibly being TRBD2 (7 bases). V lost 0 bases to trimming and J lost 2 bases, with 8 bases between them. Germline V gives CDR1 PRHDT, CDR2 FYEKMQ (reference sequence). There are 14 residues in the CDR3. The CDR3 DNA is TGTGCCAGCAGCTTAGGCGGGGGGCCCTACGAGCAGTACTTC. It specifies CASSLGGGPYEQYF.

In regard to this clone: The junction does not match germline at one end; this may be a read error. The chain carries TRBV7-9 and TRBJ2-7, with no clear D. The CDR3 sequence is 12 residues long. The germline V gene encodes CDR1 SEHNR and CDR2 FQNEAQ (reference sequence). The CDR3 sequence: CSSSATSYEQYF. CDR3 in DNA: TGTTCCAGCAGCGCCACAAGTTACGAGCAGTACTTC. Variable domain in full (rest from reference TRBV7-9 and TRBJ2-7): DTGVSQNPRHKITKRGQNVTFRCDPISEHNRLYWYRQTLGQGPEFLTYFQNEAQLEKSRLLSDRFSAERPKGSFSTLEIQRTEQGDSAMYLCSSSATSYEQYFGPGTRLTVT.

The V call is TRBV7-9, the J call TRBJ2-7, with 13 bases identical to TRBD2. Germline CDR1 reads SEHNR; CDR2 reads FQNEAQ (reference sequence). The CDR3 covers 15 residues. The V gene end was trimmed by 4 bases and the J gene end by 2 bases; junction bases not matched to a gene: 2. The CDR3 DNA reads TGTGCCAGCAGCTATACTAGCGGGGGGGCCTACGAGCAGTACTTC. Amino acids: CASSYTSGGAYEQYF.

J is TRBJ2-7 and V is TRBV4-2; 7 bases fit TRBD2. This CDR3 has 15 residues. Germline trimming cut 1 base from V and 2 bases from J; bases unmatched to any gene: 5. Germline CDR1 is LGHNA and CDR2 is YNFKEQ. The CDR3 reads CASSQVSSGTYEQYF. The CDR3 coding sequence is TGTGCCAGCAGCCAAGTCTCTAGCGGAACCTACGAGCAGTACTTC.

This chain uses TRBV7-2 with TRBJ2-1; 14 bases match TRBD2. The CDR3 is made up of 16 amino acids. Trimming at V came to 1 base and at J to 10 bases, leaving 6 bases not matched to a gene. Germline assignment: CDR1 SGHTA and CDR2 FQGNSA. CDR3 in amino acids: CASSLGRLAGGGEQFF. The CDR3 DNA reads TGTGCCAGCAGCTTAGGAAGACTAGCGGGGGGGGGCGAGCAGTTCTTC. Variable domain in full (rest from reference TRBV7-2 and TRBJ2-1): GAGVSQSPSNKVTEKGKDVELRCDPISGHTALYWYRQSLGQGLEFLIYFQGNSAPDKSGLPSDRFSAERTGGSVSTLTIQRTQQEDSAVYLCASSLGRLAGGGEQFFGPGTRLTVL.

The rearrangement links TRBV9 to TRBJ2-5; 16 bases agree with TRBD2. The ends lost 2 bases at V and 0 bases at J; junction bases unmatched: 7. Germline CDR1 and CDR2: SGDLS and YYNGEE. This CDR3 has 19 amino acids. The CDR3 spells CASSVGTSGGVGYQETQYF. The CDR3, as DNA: TGTGCCAGCAGCGTCGGGACTAGCGGGGGGGTGGGGTACCAAGAGACCCAGTACTTC.